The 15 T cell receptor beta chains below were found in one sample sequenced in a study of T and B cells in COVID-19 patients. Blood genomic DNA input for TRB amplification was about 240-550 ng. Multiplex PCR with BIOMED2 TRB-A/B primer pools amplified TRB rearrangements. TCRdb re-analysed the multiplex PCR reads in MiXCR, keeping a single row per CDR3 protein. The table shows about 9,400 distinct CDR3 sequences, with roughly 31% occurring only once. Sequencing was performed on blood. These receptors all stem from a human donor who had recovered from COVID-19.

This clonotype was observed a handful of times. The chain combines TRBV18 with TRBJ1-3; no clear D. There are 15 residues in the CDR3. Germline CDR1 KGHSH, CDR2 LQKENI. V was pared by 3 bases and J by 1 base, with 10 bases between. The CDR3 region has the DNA TGTGCCAGCTCACCCCCAACACAATCTGGAAACACCATATATTTT. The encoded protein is CASSPPTQSGNTIYF.

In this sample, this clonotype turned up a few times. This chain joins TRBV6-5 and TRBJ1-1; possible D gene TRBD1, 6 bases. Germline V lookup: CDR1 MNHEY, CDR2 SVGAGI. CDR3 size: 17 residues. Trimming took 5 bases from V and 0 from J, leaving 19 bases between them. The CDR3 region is CASSHTPGTTMNTEAFF. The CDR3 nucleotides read TGTGCCAGCAGTCACACCCCCGGGACAACTATGAACACTGAAGCTTTCTTT.

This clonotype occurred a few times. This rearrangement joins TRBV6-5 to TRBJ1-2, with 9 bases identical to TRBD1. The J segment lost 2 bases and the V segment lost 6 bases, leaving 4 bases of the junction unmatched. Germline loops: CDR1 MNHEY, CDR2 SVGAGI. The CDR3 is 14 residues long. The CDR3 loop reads CASRPTGGNYGYTF. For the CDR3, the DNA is TGTGCCAGCAGACCTACAGGGGGCAACTATGGCTACACCTTC.

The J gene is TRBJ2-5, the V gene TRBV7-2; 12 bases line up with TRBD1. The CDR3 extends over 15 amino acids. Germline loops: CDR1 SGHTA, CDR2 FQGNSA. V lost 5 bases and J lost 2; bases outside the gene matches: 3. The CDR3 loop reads CASSRDRGRQETQYF. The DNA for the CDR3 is TGTGCCAGCAGCAGGGACAGGGGGCGACAAGAGACCCAGTACTTC.

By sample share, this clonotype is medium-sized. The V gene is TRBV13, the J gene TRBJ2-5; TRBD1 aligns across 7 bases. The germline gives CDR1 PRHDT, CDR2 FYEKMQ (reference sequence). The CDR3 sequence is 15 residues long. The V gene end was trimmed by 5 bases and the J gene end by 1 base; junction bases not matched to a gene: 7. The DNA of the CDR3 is TGTGCCAGCAGCCAAAGGGACAGAGCCCAAGAGACCCAGTACTTC. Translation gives CASSQRDRAQETQYF.

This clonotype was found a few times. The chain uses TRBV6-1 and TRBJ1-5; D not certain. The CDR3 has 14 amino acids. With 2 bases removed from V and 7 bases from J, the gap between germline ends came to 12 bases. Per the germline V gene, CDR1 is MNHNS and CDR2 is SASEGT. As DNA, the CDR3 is TGTGCCAGCAGTGAACTACACCTAGGCCAGCCCCAGCATTTT. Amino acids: CASSELHLGQPQHF.

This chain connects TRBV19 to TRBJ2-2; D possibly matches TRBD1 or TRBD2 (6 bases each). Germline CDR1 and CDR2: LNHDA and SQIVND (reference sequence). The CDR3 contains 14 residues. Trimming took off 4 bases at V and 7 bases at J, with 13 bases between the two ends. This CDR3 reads CASSTRGRYGELFF. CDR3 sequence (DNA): TGTGCCAGTAGTACCCGGGGGCGGTACGGGGAGCTGTTTTTT.

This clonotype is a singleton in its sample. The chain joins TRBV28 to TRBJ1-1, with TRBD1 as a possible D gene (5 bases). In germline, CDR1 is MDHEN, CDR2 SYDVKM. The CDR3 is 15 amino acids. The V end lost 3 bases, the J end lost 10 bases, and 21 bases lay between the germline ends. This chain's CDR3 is CASSLAARGWVGAFF. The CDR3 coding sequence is TGTGCCAGCAGTTTGGCCGCCCGGGGCTGGGTTGGAGCTTTCTTT.

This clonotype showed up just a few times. The DNA for the CDR3 is TGTGCCACCAGTGATTCTCTGCCCCAGCCTGGACGGCAGTACTTC. Translating it yields CATSDSLPQPGRQYF. The chain carries TRBV24-1 and TRBJ2-7; no clear D gene. The germline V and J ends were trimmed by 2 bases and 9 bases, with 19 bases remaining between them. Germline assignment: CDR1 KGHDR and CDR2 SFDVKD. CDR3 length: 15 residues.

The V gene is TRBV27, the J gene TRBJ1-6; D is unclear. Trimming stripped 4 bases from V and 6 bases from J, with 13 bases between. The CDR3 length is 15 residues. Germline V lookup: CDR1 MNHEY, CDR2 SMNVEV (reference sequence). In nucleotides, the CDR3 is TGTGCCAGCAGTTCCCGTCAAGGACCTAATTCACCCCTCCACTTT. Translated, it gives CASSSRQGPNSPLHF.

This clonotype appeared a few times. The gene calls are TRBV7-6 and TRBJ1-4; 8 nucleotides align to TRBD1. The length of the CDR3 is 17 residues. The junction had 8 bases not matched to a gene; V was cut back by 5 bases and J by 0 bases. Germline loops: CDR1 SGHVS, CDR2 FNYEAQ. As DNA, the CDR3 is TGTGCCAGCAGCCCCGGGACAGGCGCTGCAACTAATGAAAAACTGTTTTTT. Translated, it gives CASSPGTGAATNEKLFF.

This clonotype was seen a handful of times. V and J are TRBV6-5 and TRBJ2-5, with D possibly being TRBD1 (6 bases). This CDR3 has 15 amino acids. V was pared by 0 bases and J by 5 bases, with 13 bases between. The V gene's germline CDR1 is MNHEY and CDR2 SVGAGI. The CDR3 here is CASSYSWTDPETQYF. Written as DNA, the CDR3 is TGTGCCAGCAGTTACTCGTGGACAGACCCGGAGACCCAGTACTTC.

The CDR3 DNA follows: TGTGCCAGCAGTTCAATTTATGGCTACACCTTC. It translates to CASSSIYGYTF. The rearrangement links TRBV5-4 to TRBJ1-2; D gene ambiguous. The germline V gene encodes CDR1 SGHNT and CDR2 YYREEE (reference sequence). V lost 5 bases to trimming and J lost 5 bases, with 7 bases between them. CDR3 length: 11 amino acids.

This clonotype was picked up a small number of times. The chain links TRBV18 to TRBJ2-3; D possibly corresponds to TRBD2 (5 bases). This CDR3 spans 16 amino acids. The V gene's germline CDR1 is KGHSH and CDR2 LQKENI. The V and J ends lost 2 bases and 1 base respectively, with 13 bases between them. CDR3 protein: CASSPAFGLGTDTQYF. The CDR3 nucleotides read TGTGCCAGCTCACCAGCCTTTGGACTGGGCACAGATACGCAGTATTTT.

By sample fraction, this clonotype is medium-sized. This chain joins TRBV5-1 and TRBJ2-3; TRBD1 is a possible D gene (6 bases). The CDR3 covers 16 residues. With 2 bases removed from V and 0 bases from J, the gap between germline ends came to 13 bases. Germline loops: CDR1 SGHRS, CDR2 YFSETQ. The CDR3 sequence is CASSFRTAPSTDTQYF. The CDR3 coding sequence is TGCGCCAGCAGCTTTAGGACAGCCCCAAGCACAGATACGCAGTATTTT.